Presented here are 3 T cell receptor beta chains from one specimen sequenced in a study of cytomegalovirus exposure and HLA in healthy donors (dated by TCRdb to about 2017). The library relied on the immunoSEQ multiplex PCR assay. For the multiplex PCR, a mixture combining 60 forward primers for TCR Vbeta segments and 13 reverse primers for TCR Jbeta segments was used. In TCRdb, the immuneACCESS table is reduced to in-frame sequences with V and J assigned. These tables do not hold every clone; where another copy was compared, an unresolved V gene accounts for under half, and the others remain unexplained. This sample lists more than 150,000 clones; roughly 87% were detected once. Around 0.21% of the sample is in the top ten clones. Sequences were obtained from PBMCs. These receptors were collected from a girl under three years old in good health and CMV-seronegative.

The chain is built from TRBV29-1 and TRBJ2-1, with TRBD2 identical over 14 bases. V shed 0 bases and J 3 bases; nucleotides not matched to a gene: 10. The germline V gene encodes CDR1 SQVTM and CDR2 ANQGSEA. This CDR3 is 19 amino acids long. This CDR3 reads CSVEDPGLAGEGIYNEQFF. CDR3 coding DNA: TGCAGCGTTGAAGATCCGGGACTAGCGGGAGAAGGAATCTACAATGAGCAGTTCTTC.

This clone was detected once. This chain connects TRBV6-5 to TRBJ2-1; TRBD1 matches 7 bases. The germline gives CDR1 MNHEY, CDR2 SVGAGI. V lost 7 bases, J lost 4 bases, and 4 bases stayed unmatched. This CDR3 comprises 13 residues. In DNA form, the CDR3 reads TGTGCCAGCAAGTTACAGGGGTACAATGAGCAGTTCTTC. This translates into CASKLQGYNEQFF.

This clone appeared a single time. The genes are TRBV6-5 and TRBJ1-1, with 9 bases lining up with TRBD1. This CDR3 comprises 16 residues. The junction had 12 bases not matched to a gene; V was cut back by 4 bases and J by 6 bases. Germline loops: CDR1 MNHEY, CDR2 SVGAGI. CDR3 residues: CASSSTTGTGPPEAFF. In nucleotides, the CDR3 is TGTGCCAGCAGTTCTACCACCGGGACAGGGCCACCTGAAGCTTTCTTT.